This T cell receptor beta chain emerged from a study of blood T cell repertoires in COVID-19 (dated by TCRdb to 2018 to 2020). In the study overall: Samples from collaborators originated in the United States, Italy and Spain and spanned both the acute and convalescent phases of COVID-19. Where available, HLA class I and class II types were taken from metadata supplied by the sample provider and were not determined by assay-based typing. The material from the prospective study consisted of cDNA or gDNA derived from T cells, B-cell-depleted T cells, or PBMCs. The samples were drawn from the first 160 participants of the ongoing ImmuneRACE study and from some 1,300 subjects provided by 6 global collaborators. The dataset comprised deeply sampled blood TCRbeta repertoires from subjects exposed to, actively infected with, or recovered from COVID-19. Nearly every sample came with metadata listing a de-identified subject ID, COVID-19 status, age in years and sex. A freely available public database, intended as a resource for researchers studying the immune response to SARS-CoV-2, is where the repertoires were released. Summary of the overall study and its limitations: The quantity of clinical and demographic metadata differed by source and by participant and was supplied without curation.

A note on this clone: The antigen it binds to is not known. No base quality information exists; no much larger clone differs at one position.

Participants in the prospective study were enrolled through a virtual design, were aged roughly 18 to 100 years, and lived in under 25 United States geographic areas. In the prospective study, cohorts were assigned on the basis of participant-reported clinical history obtained from a screening survey and a study questionnaire. In the prospective study, mobile phlebotomists collected whole blood, serum and a nasopharyngeal or oropharyngeal swab from each participant. Participants in the prospective study had the option to provide additional blood draws and questionnaires over a roughly 2-month period. Before DNA extraction, prospective study blood samples were shipped either frozen or at room temperature. The immunoSEQ Assay, a bias-controlled multiplex PCR, was used to amplify TCRbeta CDR3 regions from genomic DNA. Concerning the study's data processing: Nucleated cell counts per sample were estimated from amplification of reference gene primers within the assay. Sequence reads were collapsed and filtered to measure the absolute abundance of every unique TCRbeta CDR3 rearrangement. Productive Simpson clonality was computed per sample as the square root of Simpson's diversity index over productive rearrangements. In TCRdb, the immuneACCESS table is reduced to in-frame sequences with V and J assigned. These tables do not hold every clone; where another copy was compared, an unresolved V gene accounts for under half, and the others remain unexplained. That table supplies the V and J calls and clone size; D and trimming were determined from the DNA. Present in this sample are some 270,000 clones, 65% to 90% of which were seen just once. Together, the top ten hold over 7.5% of the sample.

V is reduced by 7 bases and J by 0 bases, leaving a spacing of 10 bases between them. CDR1 and CDR2 (LNHDA, SQIVND) derive from the germline V gene (reference sequence). Spanning cysteine to phenylalanine, the CDR3 consists of 14 amino acids. The sequence is cut down to CDR3 DNA, 42 bases in frame from base 1. The chain is made from TRBV19 and TRBJ1-5, and TRBD1 may be the D gene, going by 5 matching bases. The sample comprised PBMCs or T cells enriched from blood (not recorded which). The TCR originated in a woman aged 50 to 60 with acute COVID-19. The nucleotide sequence reads TGTGCCAGTACGGGAGGGGATAGCAATCAGCCCCAGCATTTT. The translation is CASTGGDSNQPQHF.